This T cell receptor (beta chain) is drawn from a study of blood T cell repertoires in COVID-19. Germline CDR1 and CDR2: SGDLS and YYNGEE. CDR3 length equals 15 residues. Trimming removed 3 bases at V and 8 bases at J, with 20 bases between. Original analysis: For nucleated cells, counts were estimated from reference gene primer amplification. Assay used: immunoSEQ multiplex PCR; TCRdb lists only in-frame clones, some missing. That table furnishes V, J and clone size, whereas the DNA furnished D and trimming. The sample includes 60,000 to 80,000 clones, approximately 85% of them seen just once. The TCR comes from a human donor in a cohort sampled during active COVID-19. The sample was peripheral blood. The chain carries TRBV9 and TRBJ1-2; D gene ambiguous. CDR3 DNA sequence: TGTGCCAGCAGCGCCTTTAGAGGGCCTTCGGGGGGCTACACCTTC. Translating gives CASSAFRGPSGGYTF.